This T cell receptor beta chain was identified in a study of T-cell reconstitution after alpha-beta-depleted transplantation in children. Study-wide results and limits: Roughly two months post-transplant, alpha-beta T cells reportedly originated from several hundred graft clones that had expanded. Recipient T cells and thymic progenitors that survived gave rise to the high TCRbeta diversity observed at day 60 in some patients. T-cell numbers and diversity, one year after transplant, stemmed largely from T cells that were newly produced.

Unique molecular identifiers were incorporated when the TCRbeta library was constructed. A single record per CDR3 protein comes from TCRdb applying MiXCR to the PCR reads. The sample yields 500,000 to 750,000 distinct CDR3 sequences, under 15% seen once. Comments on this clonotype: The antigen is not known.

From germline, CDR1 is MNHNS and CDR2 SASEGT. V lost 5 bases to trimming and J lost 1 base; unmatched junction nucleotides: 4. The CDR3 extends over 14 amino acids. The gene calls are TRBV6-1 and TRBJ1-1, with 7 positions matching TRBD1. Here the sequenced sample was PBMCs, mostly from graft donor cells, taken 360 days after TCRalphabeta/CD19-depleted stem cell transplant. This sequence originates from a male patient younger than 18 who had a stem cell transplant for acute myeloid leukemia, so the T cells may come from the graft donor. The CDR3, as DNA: TGTGCCAGCAGTCTATGGGACAGGAACACTGAAGCTTTCTTT. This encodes CASSLWDRNTEAFF.